The rows below give T cell receptor beta chains drawn from one sample of a study of T cell responses to AZD1222 COVID-19 vaccine. This table comes from immunoSEQ multiplex PCR, and its TCRdb copy is limited to in-frame clones, with some not included. The data hold about 99,000 clones, with just over 90% observed a single time. Sequences were derived from peripheral blood, sampled 28 days after the second AZD1222 dose. Receptor source: an adult who received the AZD1222 COVID-19 vaccine. The conserved cysteine and the conserved F or W are not part of the CDR3 here.

v_call: TRBV6-5
j_call: TRBJ2-1
cdr3_aa: ASNPMGGRKF

v_call: TRBV25-1
j_call: TRBJ1-2
cdr3_aa: ASSDDRAYGYT

v_call: TRBV7-2
j_call: TRBJ1-4
cdr3_aa: ASSLNGGEKLF

v_call: TRBV18
j_call: TRBJ1-4
cdr3_aa: ASSPGGPATNEKLF

v_call: TRBV15
j_call: TRBJ1-1
cdr3_aa: ATSINRGGTEAF

v_call: TRBV15
j_call: TRBJ1-1
cdr3_aa: ATSRDGEGYTEAF

v_call: TRBV18
j_call: TRBJ1-1
cdr3_aa: ASSPRHDGTEAF

v_call: TRBV6-5
j_call: TRBJ1-2
cdr3_aa: ASTMDRVGYT

v_call: TRBV27
j_call: TRBJ2-1
cdr3_aa: ASSPSGQSYNEQF

v_call: TRBV6-5
j_call: TRBJ1-6
cdr3_aa: ATVRGRNSPLH

v_call: TRBV6-6
j_call: TRBJ1-5
cdr3_aa: ASSPTTGPGQPQH

v_call: TRBV11-2
j_call: TRBJ1-3
cdr3_aa: ASRARGGGSGNTIY

v_call: TRBV5-4
j_call: TRBJ2-2
cdr3_aa: ASSPGTSGTGELF

v_call: TRBV19
j_call: TRBJ2-5
cdr3_aa: ASSTGLAGGTQY

v_call: TRBV3-1/TRBV3-2
j_call: TRBJ2-4
cdr3_aa: ASSQGQTLLY

v_call: TRBV19
j_call: TRBJ2-7
cdr3_aa: ASSITHYEQY

v_call: TRBV19
j_call: TRBJ2-4
cdr3_aa: ASSPTPADGLAKNIQY

v_call: TRBV6-6
j_call: TRBJ2-7
cdr3_aa: ASSVGTSGSRQY

v_call: TRBV10-3
j_call: TRBJ2-7
cdr3_aa: ATNLGGYEQY

v_call: TRBV19
j_call: TRBJ2-2
cdr3_aa: ASRPGLAGVTGELF

v_call: TRBV12-3/TRBV12-4
j_call: TRBJ2-5
cdr3_aa: ASSLVLGETQY

v_call: TRBV6-5
j_call: TRBJ1-2
cdr3_aa: ASSIQGADYGYT

v_call: TRBV6-5
j_call: TRBJ1-1
cdr3_aa: ASSYSKFGTEAF

v_call: TRBV19
j_call: TRBJ2-3
cdr3_aa: ASSIEGHLGTQY

v_call: TRBV5-1
j_call: TRBJ1-1
cdr3_aa: ASSFQGGGTEAF

v_call: TRBV7-9
j_call: TRBJ1-4
cdr3_aa: ASSPTLAVGEKLF

v_call: TRBV11-2
j_call: TRBJ2-1
cdr3_aa: ASSLGAGGNNEQF

v_call: TRBV27
j_call: TRBJ2-1
cdr3_aa: ATLGARGYEQF

v_call: TRBV18
j_call: TRBJ1-6
cdr3_aa: ASSATTGEDSPLH

v_call: TRBV5-1
j_call: TRBJ2-7
cdr3_aa: ASSVGAGSSYEQY

v_call: TRBV11-3
j_call: TRBJ2-1
cdr3_aa: ASRETGGEQF

v_call: TRBV20-1
j_call: TRBJ2-7
cdr3_aa: SAPSTYEQY

v_call: TRBV29-1
j_call: TRBJ2-1
cdr3_aa: SVVSGTSGGNEQF

v_call: TRBV9
j_call: TRBJ2-4
cdr3_aa: ASSVGSLAENIQY

v_call: TRBV2
j_call: TRBJ1-6
cdr3_aa: ASLPRQGRNSPLH

v_call: TRBV11-3
j_call: TRBJ2-1
cdr3_aa: ASSLSDDEQF

v_call: TRBV28
j_call: TRBJ1-5
cdr3_aa: ASTNQEAQRLNQPQH

v_call: TRBV4-3
j_call: TRBJ1-1
cdr3_aa: ASSQTGQGEFSDTEAF

v_call: TRBV11-2
j_call: TRBJ2-1
cdr3_aa: ASSLDLGGRIEQF

v_call: TRBV19
j_call: TRBJ1-2
cdr3_aa: ASSKDTNYGYT